These 26 T cell receptor beta chains were all obtained from the same sample, sequenced in a study of blood T cell repertoires in COVID-19. Data came from immunoSEQ multiplex PCR; TCRdb stores just in-frame clones and leaves some out. Of more than 350,000 clones listed, approximately 92% are singletons. The sequencing sample was made of PBMCs or T cells enriched from blood (not recorded which). The source is a man younger than 35 who had recovered from COVID-19.

In its sample, this clone was seen once. The V gene is TRBV5-1, the J gene TRBJ1-3; tentatively, D is TRBD1 (6 bases). Germline CDR1 is SGHRS and CDR2 is YFSETQ. The CDR3 is 13 residues long. Trimming took 1 base from V and 4 from J, leaving 6 bases between them. DNA of the CDR3: TGCGCCAGCAGCTTGACAGGGGGAAACACCATATATTTT. It codes for CASSLTGGNTIYF.

The chain links TRBV7-8 to TRBJ2-3; 10 nucleotides match TRBD1. Germline trimming cut 5 bases from V and 5 bases from J; bases unmatched to any gene: 7. The CDR3 contains 15 residues. Germline CDR1 is SGHVS and CDR2 is FQNEAQ. In DNA form, the CDR3 reads TGTGCCAGCAGCGAGGGACAGGGGTTAAAAGATACGCAGTATTTT. Translated, it gives CASSEGQGLKDTQYF.

The V gene is TRBV5-1, the J gene TRBJ2-3; unclear D gene. The germline V gene encodes CDR1 SGHRS and CDR2 YFSETQ. There are 14 residues in the CDR3. Trimming took off 0 bases at V and 4 bases at J, with 9 bases between the two ends. CDR3 bases: TGCGCCAGCAGCTTGGGCCGTCGGTCAGATACGCAGTATTTT. It yields the protein CASSLGRRSDTQYF.

This clone came up once. The chain joins TRBV7-3 to TRBJ2-1; TRBD2 agrees at 10 bases. The germline CDR1 and CDR2 sequences are SGHTA and FQGTGA. This CDR3 region has 18 residues. V lost 1 base, J lost 8 bases, and 14 bases stayed unmatched. The CDR3 region is CASSLIASGGSPGDEQFF. The CDR3 nucleotides are TGTGCCAGCAGCTTAATTGCTAGCGGGGGCAGCCCCGGGGATGAGCAGTTCTTC.

This clone has just one count. The sample holds other DNA sequences that translate to the same CDR3. V and J are TRBV27 and TRBJ1-4; 10 bases map to TRBD1. Germline CDR1 is MNHEY and CDR2 is SMNVEV (reference sequence). V lost 5 bases to trimming and J lost 7 bases; unmatched junction nucleotides: 4. This CDR3 comprises 14 residues. This CDR3 reads CASSRQGAGEKLFF. CDR3 DNA: TGTGCCAGCAGTCGACAGGGGGCAGGTGAAAAACTGTTTTTT.

The chain joins TRBV9 to TRBJ1-1; no reliable D call. The CDR3 runs to 13 residues. The germline gives CDR1 SGDLS, CDR2 YYNGEE. V was cut by 2 bases and J by 3 bases, with 8 bases left in between. CDR3 region: CASSVREDTEAFF. The CDR3 bases are TGTGCCAGCAGCGTGAGAGAAGACACTGAAGCTTTCTTT.

Worth noting for this clone: This may stem from a read error, because a much larger clone lies one nucleotide away. The rearrangement joins TRBV27 to TRBJ1-5, with a tentative D call TRBD1 (6 bases). The V and J ends lost 4 bases and 5 bases respectively, with 6 bases between them. Germline assignment: CDR1 MNHEY and CDR2 SMNVEV (reference sequence). The CDR3 runs 12 residues. The CDR3: CASSSGDQPQHF. The DNA of the CDR3 is TGTGCCAGCAGTTCAGGGGATCAGCCCCAGCATTTT.

The CDR3: CASSLAAEGDIQYF. The CDR3 DNA reads as TGCGCCAGCAGCTTGGCCGCGGAGGGTGACATTCAGTACTTC. This chain connects TRBV5-1 to TRBJ2-4; maybe TRBD2 (6 bases). Trimming pared 0 bases from V and 8 bases from J, leaving 12 bases between. CDR3 length: 14 amino acids. Germline loops: CDR1 SGHRS, CDR2 YFSETQ.

This chain links TRBV6-5 with TRBJ1-2; weak D call: TRBD1 (6 bases). This CDR3 region has 13 residues. Per the germline V gene, CDR1 is MNHEY and CDR2 is SVGAGI. V lost 10 bases, J lost 3 bases, and 15 bases lay in between. The CDR3 protein is CAIGQPGDYGYTF. CDR3 coding DNA: TGTGCCATAGGACAGCCTGGTGACTATGGCTACACCTTC.

In this sample, this clone turned up a few times. The genes are TRBV27 and TRBJ1-5; D call uncertain. CDR1 is MNHEY and CDR2 is SMNVEV in the germline V gene (reference sequence). This CDR3 contains 16 residues. Deletions cut 5 bases from V and 4 bases from J, with 18 bases between. CDR3 region: CASSTLGEGRNQPQHF. The DNA for the CDR3 is TGTGCCAGCAGTACACTCGGGGAGGGTCGAAATCAGCCCCAGCATTTT.

The genes are TRBV13 and TRBJ2-5, with D possibly TRBD1 on 6 matching bases. The CDR3 contains 17 residues. The V and J ends lost 5 bases and 1 base respectively, with 20 bases between them. Germline values: CDR1 PRHDT, CDR2 FYEKMQ (reference sequence). CDR3 protein: CASSPPPVVGAQETQYF. In nucleotides, the CDR3 is TGTGCCAGCAGCCCGCCCCCGGTGGTGGGGGCCCAAGAGACCCAGTACTTC. Filled out from reference TRBV13 and TRBJ2-5, the complete variable domain reads AAGVIQSPRHLIKEKRETATLKCYPIPRHDTVYWYQQGPGQDPQFLISFYEKMQSDKGSIPDRFSAQQFSDYHSELNMSSLELGDSALYFCASSPPPVVGAQETQYFGPGTRLLVL.

The chain carries TRBV7-9 and TRBJ1-6, with 11 positions matching TRBD1. The CDR3 loop spans 18 amino acids. Germline V gene data show CDR1 as SEHNR and CDR2 as FQNEAQ (reference sequence). V lost 5 bases and J lost 0; bases outside the gene matches: 6. CDR3 bases: TGTGCCAGCAGCAGGGACAGGGGGGGAAGCTCCTATAATTCACCCCTCCACTTT. Translated: CASSRDRGGSSYNSPLHF.

V and J are TRBV5-1 and TRBJ2-2; 8 bases align to TRBD2. J lost 3 bases, V lost 1 base, and 8 bases had no gene match. The germline V gene has CDR1 SGHRS and CDR2 YFSETQ. The CDR3 contains 17 residues. Here the CDR3 reads CASSLRQRERYTGELFF. The CDR3 nucleotides are TGCGCCAGCAGCTTGCGACAGCGGGAGAGATACACCGGGGAGCTGTTTTTT.

The chain carries TRBV29-1 and TRBJ2-1; no clear D gene. CDR1 is SQVTM, CDR2 ANQGSEA, per germline. The CDR3 is 13 residues long. The V end lost 4 bases, the J end lost 9 bases, and 16 bases lay between the germline ends. The CDR3: CSVARLGGGEQFF. The CDR3 coding sequence is TGCAGCGTTGCCCGGCTCGGCGGCGGTGAGCAGTTCTTC.

The chain uses TRBV28 and TRBJ2-2; no reliable D call. The V end lost 5 bases, the J end lost 1 base, and 14 bases lay between the germline ends. This CDR3 is 16 amino acids long. In germline, CDR1 is MDHEN, CDR2 SYDVKM. The CDR3 loop reads CASSPPSWRNTGELFF. Here the CDR3 DNA reads TGTGCCAGCAGTCCCCCATCGTGGAGGAACACCGGGGAGCTGTTTTTT.

The chain uses TRBV7-9 and TRBJ2-3; 8 positions match TRBD2. With 3 bases clipped from V and 1 base from J, the junction kept 9 bases outside the gene matches. The germline CDR1 and CDR2 sequences are SEHNR and FQNEAQ (reference sequence). This CDR3 comprises 17 residues. The CDR3 reads CASSLIGGDKGTDTQYF. The CDR3 DNA is TGTGCCAGCAGCTTGATCGGGGGGGATAAGGGCACAGATACGCAGTATTTT. Supplemented by reference TRBV7-9 and TRBJ2-3, the full variable domain reads DTGVSQNPRHKITKRGQNVTFRCDPISEHNRLYWYRQTLGQGPEFLTYFQNEAQLEKSRLLSDRFSAERPKGSFSTLEIQRTEQGDSAMYLCASSLIGGDKGTDTQYFGPGTRLTVL.

The genes are TRBV29-1 and TRBJ1-1; TRBD1 is a possible D gene (5 bases). The V gene's germline CDR1 is SQVTM and CDR2 ANQGSEA. Deletions cut 4 bases from V and 4 bases from J, with 16 bases between. The CDR3 is made up of 14 amino acids. The CDR3 DNA follows: TGCAGCGTTGGGCAGGGACTCGGGAGCACTGAAGCTTTCTTT. Translation gives CSVGQGLGSTEAFF. Based on the CDR3 plus reference TRBV29-1 and TRBJ1-1, the full variable domain is SAVISQKPSRDICQRGTSLTIQCQVDSQVTMMFWYRQQPGQSLTLIATANQGSEATYESGFVIDKFPISRPNLTFSTLTVSNMSPEDSSIYLCSVGQGLGSTEAFFGQGTRLTVV.

The rearrangement uses TRBV5-1 and TRBJ2-7, with a possible D match to TRBD1 (5 bases). Per the germline V gene, CDR1 is SGHRS and CDR2 is YFSETQ. The CDR3 is made up of 11 amino acids. V lost 7 bases, J lost 3 bases, and 8 bases lay in between. DNA for the CDR3: TGCGCCAGCGACAGTGGCTACGAGCAGTACTTC. As protein: CASDSGYEQYF.

This clone turned up a few times. The rearrangement uses TRBV7-3 and TRBJ2-5; possibly TRBD1 for D (6 bases). This CDR3 spans 17 amino acids. V lost 5 bases, J lost 2 bases, and 21 bases lay in between. Germline assignment: CDR1 SGHTA and CDR2 FQGTGA. In nucleotides, the CDR3 is TGTGCCAGCAGCCCCTCGCCAACAGGGATCCCACAAGAGACCCAGTACTTC. This sequence encodes CASSPSPTGIPQETQYF.

The V and J genes are TRBV12-5 and TRBJ1-2; D is unresolved. Trimming pared 1 base from V and 8 bases from J, leaving 11 bases between. Germline values: CDR1 LGHNT, CDR2 FRNRAP. The length of the CDR3 is 13 residues. CDR3 loop: CASGLGGLVGYTF. The CDR3, as DNA: TGTGCTAGTGGTTTGGGCGGACTCGTCGGCTACACCTTC.

The J gene is TRBJ2-2, the V gene TRBV7-9, with 8 bases fitting TRBD2. Germline values: CDR1 SEHNR, CDR2 FQNEAQ (reference sequence). This CDR3 is 19 amino acids long. After removal of 5 bases from V and 5 bases from J, the junction contained 19 bases not matched to a gene. In DNA, the CDR3 is TGTGCCAGCAGCCCCGGGGGGGCGGCGGGGGCCGCGGTAACCGGGGAGCTGTTTTTT. Protein product: CASSPGGAAGAAVTGELFF. Variable domain in full (rest from reference TRBV7-9 and TRBJ2-2): DTGVSQNPRHKITKRGQNVTFRCDPISEHNRLYWYRQTLGQGPEFLTYFQNEAQLEKSRLLSDRFSAERPKGSFSTLEIQRTEQGDSAMYLCASSPGGAAGAAVTGELFFGEGSRLTVL.

J is TRBJ2-3 and V is TRBV6-2 or TRBV6-3; D is unresolved. The CDR3 runs 15 residues. CDR1 and CDR2 from the germline V gene are MNHEY and SVGEGT. Trimming took 2 bases from V and 2 from J, leaving 11 bases between them. The CDR3 region has the DNA TGTGCCAGCAGTTACCCGCAGGATAACACAGATACGCAGTATTTT. It yields the protein CASSYPQDNTDTQYF.

Worth noting for this clone: At one end, the junction sequence differs from germline, possibly due to a read error. V gene TRBV19 combines with J gene TRBJ1-1; TRBD1 is a possible D gene (6 bases). The V gene's germline CDR1 is LNHDA and CDR2 SQIVND (reference sequence). The CDR3 runs 16 residues. CDR3 region: CASSIGIGGANAEAFF. DNA for the CDR3: TGTGCCAGTAGTATAGGAATCGGGGGGGCGAACGCTGAAGCTTTCTTT.

V is TRBV7-9 and J is TRBJ1-6; possibly TRBD1 for D (6 bases). Trimming shortened V by 2 bases and J by 7 bases, and 9 bases separated the two germline ends. The CDR3 runs 14 residues. Germline V CDR1 and CDR2: SEHNR, FQNEAQ (reference sequence). CDR3 DNA sequence: TGTGCCAGCAGCTTAACACAGGGAAATTCACCCCTCCACTTT. Its protein is CASSLTQGNSPLHF.

This rearrangement joins TRBV18 to TRBJ2-5; 10 bases fit TRBD2. Per the germline V gene, CDR1 is KGHSH and CDR2 is LQKENI. The CDR3 totals 17 residues. V dropped 0 bases and J dropped 1; count of bases not matched to a gene: 5. Here the CDR3 DNA reads TGTGCCAGCTCACCACCGGGCACTAGCGGGATCCAAGAGACCCAGTACTTC. It translates to CASSPPGTSGIQETQYF. Drawing the rest from reference TRBV18 and TRBJ2-5, the complete variable domain is NAGVMQNPRHLVRRRGQEARLRCSPMKGHSHVYWYRQLPEEGLKFMVYLQKENIIDESGMPKERFSAEFPKEGPSILRIQQVVRGDSAAYFCASSPPGTSGIQETQYFGPGTRLLVL.

This clone was observed once. The CDR3 nucleotides are TGTGCCAGCGGCCGGGGGGACTACGAGCAGTACTTC. It encodes CASGRGDYEQYF. The V call is TRBV28, the J call TRBJ2-7; 7 bases line up with TRBD2. The germline gives CDR1 MDHEN, CDR2 SYDVKM. V trimming: 8 bases; J trimming: 3 bases; junction bases outside the gene matches: 4. The CDR3 is made up of 12 amino acids.